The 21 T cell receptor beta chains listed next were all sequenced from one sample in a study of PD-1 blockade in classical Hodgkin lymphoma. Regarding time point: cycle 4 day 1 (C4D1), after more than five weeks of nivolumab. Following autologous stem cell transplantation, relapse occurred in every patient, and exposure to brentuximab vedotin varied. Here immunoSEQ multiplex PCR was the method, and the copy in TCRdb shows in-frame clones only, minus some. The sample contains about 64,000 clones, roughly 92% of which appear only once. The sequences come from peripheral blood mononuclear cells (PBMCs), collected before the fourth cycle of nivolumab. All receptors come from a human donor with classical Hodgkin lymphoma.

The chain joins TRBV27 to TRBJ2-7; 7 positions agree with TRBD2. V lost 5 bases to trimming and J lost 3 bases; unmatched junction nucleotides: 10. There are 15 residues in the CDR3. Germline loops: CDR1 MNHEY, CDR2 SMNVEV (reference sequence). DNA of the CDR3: TGTGCCAGCAGTCCCACTAGCGAGAGGATCTACGAGCAGTACTTC. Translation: CASSPTSERIYEQYF.

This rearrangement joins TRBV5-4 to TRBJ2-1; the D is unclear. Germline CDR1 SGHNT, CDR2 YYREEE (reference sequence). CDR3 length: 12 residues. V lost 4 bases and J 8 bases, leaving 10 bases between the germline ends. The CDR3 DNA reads TGTGCCAGCAGCCTGGACCTCGATGAGCAGTTCTTC. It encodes CASSLDLDEQFF.

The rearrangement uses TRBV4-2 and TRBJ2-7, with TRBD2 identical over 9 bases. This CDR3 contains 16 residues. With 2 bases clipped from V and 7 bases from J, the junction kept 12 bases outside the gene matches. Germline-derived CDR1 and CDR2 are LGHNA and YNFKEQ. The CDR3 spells CASSQYSGSGSWEQYF. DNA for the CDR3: TGTGCCAGCAGCCAATATAGCGGGAGCGGCTCCTGGGAGCAGTACTTC.

The CDR3: CASSLVVGLTDTQYF. In nucleotides, the CDR3 is TGTGCCAGCAGCTTAGTAGTGGGGCTCACAGATACGCAGTATTTT. The chain recombines TRBV7-2 with TRBJ2-3, with D possibly TRBD1 on 5 matching bases. Deletions cut 1 base from V and 2 bases from J, with 10 bases between. There are 15 residues in the CDR3. The germline V gene has CDR1 SGHTA and CDR2 FQGNSA.

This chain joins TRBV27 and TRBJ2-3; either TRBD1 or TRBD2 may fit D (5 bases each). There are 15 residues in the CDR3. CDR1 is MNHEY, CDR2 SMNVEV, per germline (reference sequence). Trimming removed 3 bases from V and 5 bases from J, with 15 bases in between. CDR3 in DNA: TGTGCCAGCAGTTTGGCCAGGGCCGGAGGAGATACGCAGTATTTT. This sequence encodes CASSLARAGGDTQYF.

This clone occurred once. In DNA, the CDR3 is TGTGCCACCAGCAGAGCTACGACAGGGGTAGATATCTATGGCTACACCTTC. Its translation: CATSRATTGVDIYGYTF. The chain carries TRBV15 and TRBJ1-2; 8 bases map to TRBD1. The CDR3 has 17 amino acids. Germline CDR1 reads LNHNV; CDR2 reads YYDKDF (reference sequence). V lost 1 base, J lost 4 bases, and 11 bases stayed unmatched. The variable domain in full, with the rest retrieved from reference TRBV15 and TRBJ1-2, is DAMVIQNPRYQVTQFGKPVTLSCSQTLNHNVMYWYQQKSSQAPKLLFHYYDKDFNNEADTPDNFQSRRPNTSFCFLDIRSPGLGDTAMYLCATSRATTGVDIYGYTFGSGTRLTVV.

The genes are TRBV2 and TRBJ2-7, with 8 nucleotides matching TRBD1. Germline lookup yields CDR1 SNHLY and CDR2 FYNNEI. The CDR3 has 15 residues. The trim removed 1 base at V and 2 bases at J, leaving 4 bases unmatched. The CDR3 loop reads CASSEEGQAPYEQYF. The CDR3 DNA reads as TGTGCCAGCAGTGAAGAGGGACAGGCCCCCTACGAGCAGTACTTC.

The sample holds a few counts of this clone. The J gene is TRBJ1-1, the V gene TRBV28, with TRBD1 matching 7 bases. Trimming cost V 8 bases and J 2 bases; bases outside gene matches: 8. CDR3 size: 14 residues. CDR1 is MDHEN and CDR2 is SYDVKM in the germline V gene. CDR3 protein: CASGGQSLNTEAFF. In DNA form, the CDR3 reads TGTGCCAGCGGGGGACAGAGCCTCAACACTGAAGCTTTCTTT.

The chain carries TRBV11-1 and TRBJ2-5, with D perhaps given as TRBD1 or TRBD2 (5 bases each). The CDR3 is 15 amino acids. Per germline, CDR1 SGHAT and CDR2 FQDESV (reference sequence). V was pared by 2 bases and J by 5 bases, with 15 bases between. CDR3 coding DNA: TGTGCCAGCAGCTTAAGAGGGGCGGACTGGGAGACCCAGTACTTC. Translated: CASSLRGADWETQYF.

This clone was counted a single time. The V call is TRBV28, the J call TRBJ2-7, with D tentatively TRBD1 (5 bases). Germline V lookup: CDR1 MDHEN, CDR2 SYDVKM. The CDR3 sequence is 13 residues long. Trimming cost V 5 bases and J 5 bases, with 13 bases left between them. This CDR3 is CASSGRALDEQYF. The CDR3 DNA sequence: TGTGCCAGCAGTGGCAGGGCCCTCGACGAGCAGTACTTC.

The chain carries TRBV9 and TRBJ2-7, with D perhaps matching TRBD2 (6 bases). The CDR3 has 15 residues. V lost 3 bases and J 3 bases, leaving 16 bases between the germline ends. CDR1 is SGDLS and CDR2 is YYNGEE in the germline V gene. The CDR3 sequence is CASSALPWGDYEQYF. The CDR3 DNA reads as TGTGCCAGCAGCGCGCTCCCCTGGGGGGACTACGAGCAGTACTTC. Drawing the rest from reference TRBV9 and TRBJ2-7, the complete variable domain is DSGVTQTPKHLITATGQRVTLRCSPRSGDLSVYWYQQSLDQGLQFLIQYYNGEERAKGNILERFSAQQFPDLHSELNLSSLELGDSALYFCASSALPWGDYEQYFGPGTRLTVT.

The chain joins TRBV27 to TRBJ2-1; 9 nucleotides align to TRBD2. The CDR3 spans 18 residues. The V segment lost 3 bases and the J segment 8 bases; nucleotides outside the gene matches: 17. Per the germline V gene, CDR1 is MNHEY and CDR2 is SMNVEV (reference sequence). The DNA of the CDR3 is TGTGCCAGCAGTTTTTTCCCGGCTACTAGCGGGCGCCTCGATGAGCAGTTCTTC. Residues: CASSFFPATSGRLDEQFF.

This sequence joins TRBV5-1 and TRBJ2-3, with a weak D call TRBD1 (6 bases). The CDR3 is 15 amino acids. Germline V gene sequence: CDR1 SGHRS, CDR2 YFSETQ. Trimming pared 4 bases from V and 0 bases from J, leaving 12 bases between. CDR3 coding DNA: TGCGCCAGCAGCCCCCTCGGACAGAGCACAGATACGCAGTATTTT. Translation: CASSPLGQSTDTQYF.

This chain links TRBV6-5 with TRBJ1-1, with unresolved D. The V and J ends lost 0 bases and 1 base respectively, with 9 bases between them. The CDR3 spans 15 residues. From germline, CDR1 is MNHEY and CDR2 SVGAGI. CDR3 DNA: TGTGCCAGCAGTTACTCCGGATGGGGGAACACTGAAGCTTTCTTT. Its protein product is CASSYSGWGNTEAFF.

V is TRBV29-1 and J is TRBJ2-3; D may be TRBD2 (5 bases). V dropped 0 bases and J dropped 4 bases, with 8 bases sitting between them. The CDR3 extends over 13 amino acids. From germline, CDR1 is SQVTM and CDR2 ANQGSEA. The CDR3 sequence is CSVEDTLADTQYF. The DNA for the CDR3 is TGCAGCGTTGAAGATACACTAGCAGATACGCAGTATTTT.

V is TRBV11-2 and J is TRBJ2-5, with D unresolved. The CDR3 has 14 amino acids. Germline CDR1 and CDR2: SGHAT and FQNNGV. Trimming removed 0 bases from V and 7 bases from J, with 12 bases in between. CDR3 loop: CASSLDPRTGTQYF. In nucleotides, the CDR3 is TGTGCCAGCAGCTTAGATCCCCGCACGGGGACCCAGTACTTC.

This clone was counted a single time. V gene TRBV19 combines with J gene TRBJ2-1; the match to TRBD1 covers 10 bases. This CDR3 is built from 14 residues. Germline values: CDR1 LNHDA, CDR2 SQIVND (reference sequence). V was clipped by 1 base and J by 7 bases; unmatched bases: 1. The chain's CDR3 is CASSIVGQGNEQFF. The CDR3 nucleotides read TGTGCCAGTAGTATAGTGGGACAGGGGAATGAGCAGTTCTTC.

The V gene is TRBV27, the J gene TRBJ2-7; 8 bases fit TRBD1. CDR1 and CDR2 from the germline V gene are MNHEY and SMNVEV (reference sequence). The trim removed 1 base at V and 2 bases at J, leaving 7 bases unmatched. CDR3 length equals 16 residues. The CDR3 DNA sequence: TGTGCCAGCAGTTTATTCCCCGGACAGGGAACCTACGAGCAGTACTTC. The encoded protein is CASSLFPGQGTYEQYF.

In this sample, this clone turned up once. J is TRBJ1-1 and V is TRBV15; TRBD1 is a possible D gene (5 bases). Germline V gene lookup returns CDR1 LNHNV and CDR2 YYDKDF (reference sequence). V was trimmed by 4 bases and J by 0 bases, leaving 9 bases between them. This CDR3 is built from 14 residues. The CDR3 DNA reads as TGTGCCACCAGCACGGGGCGGATGAACACTGAAGCTTTCTTT. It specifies CATSTGRMNTEAFF. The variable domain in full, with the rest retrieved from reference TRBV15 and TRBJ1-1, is DAMVIQNPRYQVTQFGKPVTLSCSQTLNHNVMYWYQQKSSQAPKLLFHYYDKDFNNEADTPDNFQSRRPNTSFCFLDIRSPGLGDTAMYLCATSTGRMNTEAFFGQGTRLTVV.

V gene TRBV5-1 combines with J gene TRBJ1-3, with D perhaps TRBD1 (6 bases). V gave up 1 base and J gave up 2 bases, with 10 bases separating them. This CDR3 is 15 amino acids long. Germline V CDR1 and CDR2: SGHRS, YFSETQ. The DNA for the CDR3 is TGCGCCAGCAGCTTGCTGGGGGCAACTGGAAACACCATATATTTT. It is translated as CASSLLGATGNTIYF. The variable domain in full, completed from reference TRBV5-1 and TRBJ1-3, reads KAGVTQTPRYLIKTRGQQVTLSCSPISGHRSVSWYQQTPGQGLQFLFEYFSETQRNKGNFPGRFSGRQFSNSRSEMNVSTLELGDSALYLCASSLLGATGNTIYFGEGSWLTVV.

CDR3: CATLDGAKNIQYF. In DNA form, the CDR3 reads TGTGCCACCTTAGACGGAGCCAAAAACATTCAGTACTTC. The V call is TRBV15, the J call TRBJ2-4, with no clear D. CDR1 LNHNV and CDR2 YYDKDF come from the germline V gene (reference sequence). The V end was cut by 8 bases, the J end by 0 bases, with 8 bases between. The length of the CDR3 is 13 residues.